The rows below give T cell receptor beta chains drawn from one sample of a study of regulatory T cells in long-lasting Graves disease. TCRdb fed the multiplex PCR reads into MiXCR, producing one record per CDR3 protein. Of hundreds of thousands of distinct CDR3 sequences listed, roughly 30% are singletons. Source: peripheral blood mononuclear cells (PBMCs), taken when the disease was refractory, from a patient treated with antithyroid drugs. The receptors here all came from a female donor with Graves disease. Each CDR3 is given with its conserved first and last residue. The order of the fields is V gene, J gene, clone size, D gene, CDR3 DNA, CDR3 protein. A D gene is named only where the DNA matches it firmly. A clone size is listed for some rows: how often the clone was seen (once, few, many), or a class if it is expanded.

V gene: TRBV28
J gene: TRBJ1-4
clone size: many
D gene: TRBD1
CDR3 DNA: TGTGCCAGCAGTGGAGACAGGGAACATGAAAAACTGTTTTTT
CDR3 protein: CASSGDREHEKLFF

V gene: TRBV20-1
J gene: TRBJ1-5
clone size: few
D gene: NA
CDR3 DNA: TGCAGTGCTAGGATAAGAGGGGAACCCCAGCCCCAGCATTTT
CDR3 protein: CSARIRGEPQPQHF

V gene: TRBV5-5
J gene: TRBJ2-5
clone size: NA
D gene: NA
CDR3 DNA: TGTGCCAGCAGCTCGTACTACTCCGGGACAGGTAGCGGGTCGTCCCGGGAGACCCAGTACTTC
CDR3 protein: CASSSYYSGTGSGSSRETQYF

V gene: TRBV19
J gene: TRBJ2-7
clone size: NA
D gene: TRBD1
CDR3 DNA: TGTGCCAGTAGCCACGACAGGGGGTTCGACGAGCAGTACTTC
CDR3 protein: CASSHDRGFDEQYF

V gene: TRBV7-9
J gene: TRBJ1-4
clone size: NA
D gene: NA
CDR3 DNA: TGTGCCAGCAGCTCATCAAGGTGGCAGGGTGATGAAAAACTGTTTTTT
CDR3 protein: CASSSSRWQGDEKLFF

V gene: TRBV5-1
J gene: TRBJ1-1
clone size: few
D gene: NA
CDR3 DNA: TGCGCCAGCAGCTTGAGCCTGGGGGACTCCCTGGACACTGAAGCTTTCTTT
CDR3 protein: CASSLSLGDSLDTEAFF

V gene: TRBV28
J gene: TRBJ2-1
clone size: few
D gene: TRBD2
CDR3 DNA: TGTGCCAGCAGTCCTGGGACTAACAATGAGCAGTTCTTC
CDR3 protein: CASSPGTNNEQFF

V gene: TRBV10-3
J gene: TRBJ1-4
clone size: NA
D gene: NA
CDR3 DNA: TGTGCCATCGGGGGGTCGGATGAAAAACTGTTTTTT
CDR3 protein: CAIGGSDEKLFF

V gene: TRBV6-5
J gene: TRBJ1-2
clone size: NA
D gene: NA
CDR3 DNA: TGTGCCAGCAGTTATGCGCCAGACACTAACTATGGCTACACCTTC
CDR3 protein: CASSYAPDTNYGYTF

V gene: TRBV6-1
J gene: TRBJ1-1
clone size: few
D gene: NA
CDR3 DNA: TGTGCCAGCGTTAAGGCCACTGAAGCTTTCTTT
CDR3 protein: CASVKATEAFF

V gene: TRBV12-3/TRBV12-4
J gene: TRBJ1-3
clone size: few
D gene: TRBD1
CDR3 DNA: TGTGCCAGCAGTTACCTGATACAGGGGGCAGCGGGAAACACCATATATTTT
CDR3 protein: CASSYLIQGAAGNTIYF

V gene: TRBV2
J gene: TRBJ1-1
clone size: many
D gene: TRBD1
CDR3 DNA: TGTGCCAGCAGGCGGACAGGGATGAACACTGAAGCTTTCTTT
CDR3 protein: CASRRTGMNTEAFF

V gene: TRBV2
J gene: TRBJ2-2
clone size: many
D gene: NA
CDR3 DNA: TGTGCCAGCAGATCCGGGACTCCGAACACCGGGGAGCTGTTTTTT
CDR3 protein: CASRSGTPNTGELFF

V gene: TRBV19
J gene: TRBJ1-5
clone size: NA
D gene: NA
CDR3 DNA: TGTGCCAGTAGTAGGGACCAACAGCCCCAGCATTTT
CDR3 protein: CASSRDQQPQHF

V gene: TRBV7-2
J gene: TRBJ2-7
clone size: few
D gene: TRBD2
CDR3 DNA: TGTGCCAGCATCTTAGCGGGAGATCCCTACGAGCAGTACTTC
CDR3 protein: CASILAGDPYEQYF

V gene: TRBV28
J gene: TRBJ2-2
clone size: NA
D gene: TRBD2
CDR3 DNA: TGTGCCAGCAGTGGCATCGGACTAGCGGAGAACACCGGGGAGCTGTTTTTT
CDR3 protein: CASSGIGLAENTGELFF

V gene: TRBV25-1
J gene: TRBJ2-5
clone size: few
D gene: NA
CDR3 DNA: TGTGCCAGCAGTGAAAGGCCTCAAGAGACCCAGTACTTC
CDR3 protein: CASSERPQETQYF

V gene: TRBV27
J gene: TRBJ1-2
clone size: many
D gene: NA
CDR3 DNA: TGTGCCAGCGGTTCGTACCCTCAGTATGGCTACACCTTC
CDR3 protein: CASGSYPQYGYTF

V gene: TRBV28
J gene: TRBJ1-1
clone size: NA
D gene: NA
CDR3 DNA: TGTGCCAGCAGTCTAAGGGCCAAAGTACCCGCTTTCTTT
CDR3 protein: CASSLRAKVPAFF

V gene: TRBV28
J gene: TRBJ1-2
clone size: many
D gene: NA
CDR3 DNA: TGTGCCAGCAAAAATGGGGGTAACTATGGCTACACCTTC
CDR3 protein: CASKNGGNYGYTF

V gene: TRBV12-5
J gene: TRBJ1-6
clone size: many
D gene: NA
CDR3 DNA: TGTGCTAGTGCCTTATACGGGGGTAATTCACCCCTCCACTTT
CDR3 protein: CASALYGGNSPLHF

V gene: TRBV5-6
J gene: TRBJ1-2
clone size: NA
D gene: NA
CDR3 DNA: TGTGCCAGCAGCCTGCAACCTGGGGGAGGTTACTATGGCTACACCTTC
CDR3 protein: CASSLQPGGGYYGYTF

V gene: TRBV27
J gene: TRBJ2-5
clone size: NA
D gene: TRBD2
CDR3 DNA: TGTGCCAGCAGTTGCCCCCAGACTAGCGGGGGCAGGGAGACCCAGTACTTC
CDR3 protein: CASSCPQTSGGRETQYF

V gene: TRBV20-1
J gene: TRBJ1-1
clone size: few
D gene: NA
CDR3 DNA: TGCAGTGCTATGCCAGGGGTGATCAACACTGAAGCTTTCTTT
CDR3 protein: CSAMPGVINTEAFF

V gene: TRBV3-1
J gene: TRBJ1-3
clone size: NA
D gene: TRBD1
CDR3 DNA: TGTGCCAGCAGCCAATGGCCGCAGGGGGCGACTGGAAACACCATATATTTT
CDR3 protein: CASSQWPQGATGNTIYF

V gene: TRBV12-3/TRBV12-4
J gene: TRBJ2-7
clone size: many
D gene: NA
CDR3 DNA: TGTGCCAGCAGTCCACTCCTGGGGGAGCGTTCCTACGAGCAGTACTTC
CDR3 protein: CASSPLLGERSYEQYF

V gene: TRBV20-1
J gene: TRBJ2-2
clone size: NA
D gene: NA
CDR3 DNA: TGCAGTGCTAGACGGACAGCGAACACCGGGGAGCTGTTTTTT
CDR3 protein: CSARRTANTGELFF

V gene: TRBV13
J gene: TRBJ2-5
clone size: many
D gene: TRBD2
CDR3 DNA: TGTGCCAGCAGCTTAGTTGCGGGAGGAGAGGAGACCCAGTACTTC
CDR3 protein: CASSLVAGGEETQYF

V gene: TRBV28
J gene: TRBJ1-2
clone size: NA
D gene: NA
CDR3 DNA: TGTGCCAGCAGTCCTAGTGGCAGAGGCTACACCTTC
CDR3 protein: CASSPSGRGYTF

V gene: TRBV12-3/TRBV12-4
J gene: TRBJ2-5
clone size: few
D gene: NA
CDR3 DNA: TGTGCCAGCAGCCACCCCTTTGGGGGCTCGGAGACCCAGTACTTC
CDR3 protein: CASSHPFGGSETQYF

V gene: TRBV10-3
J gene: TRBJ1-1
clone size: NA
D gene: NA
CDR3 DNA: TGTGCCACCTTTAAACTGCCAACAGGTCCCAACACTGAAGCTTTCTTT
CDR3 protein: CATFKLPTGPNTEAFF

V gene: TRBV6-1
J gene: TRBJ1-4
clone size: few
D gene: NA
CDR3 DNA: TGTGCCAGCATCCACTCCCGAGCGGGCGCCGCAAATGAAAAACTGTTTTTT
CDR3 protein: CASIHSRAGAANEKLFF

V gene: TRBV28
J gene: TRBJ1-2
clone size: NA
D gene: NA
CDR3 DNA: TGTGCCAGCAGTTTCGAGGTGTTGAGGGGCTACACCTTC
CDR3 protein: CASSFEVLRGYTF

V gene: TRBV11-2
J gene: TRBJ2-7
clone size: many
D gene: NA
CDR3 DNA: TGTGCCAGCAGCTTTGGACCGGTAGCATACGAGCAGTACTTC
CDR3 protein: CASSFGPVAYEQYF

V gene: TRBV2
J gene: TRBJ2-7
clone size: NA
D gene: TRBD2
CDR3 DNA: TGTGCCAGCACCCTCACTAGCGGGAGGGCCTACGAGCAGTACTTC
CDR3 protein: CASTLTSGRAYEQYF

V gene: TRBV3-1
J gene: TRBJ1-6
clone size: few
D gene: TRBD1
CDR3 DNA: TGTGCCAGCAGCCGATTGGGACAGAATAATTCACCCCTCCACTTT
CDR3 protein: CASSRLGQNNSPLHF

V gene: TRBV6-5
J gene: TRBJ1-3
clone size: NA
D gene: NA
CDR3 DNA: TGTGCCAGCAGTTACAGGGGACCCTCTGGAAACACCATATATTTT
CDR3 protein: CASSYRGPSGNTIYF

V gene: TRBV12-3/TRBV12-4
J gene: TRBJ1-1
clone size: NA
D gene: NA
CDR3 DNA: TGTGCCAGCGGGGGCCCAGGGGTTCCCCGGGACACTGAAGCTTTCTTT
CDR3 protein: CASGGPGVPRDTEAFF

V gene: TRBV11-1
J gene: TRBJ2-2
clone size: NA
D gene: NA
CDR3 DNA: TGTGCCAGCAGCTTAGGGACCCAATTCACCGGGGAGCTGTTTTTT
CDR3 protein: CASSLGTQFTGELFF

V gene: TRBV6-1
J gene: TRBJ1-2
clone size: NA
D gene: NA
CDR3 DNA: TGTGCCAGCAGCCCATCCCTTTCCGTCGTAGGGGGCTACACCTTC
CDR3 protein: CASSPSLSVVGGYTF

V gene: TRBV2
J gene: TRBJ2-7
clone size: many
D gene: NA
CDR3 DNA: TGTGCCAGCAGTGAAAGGACTAACTCCTACGAGCAGTACTTC
CDR3 protein: CASSERTNSYEQYF

V gene: TRBV27
J gene: TRBJ2-7
clone size: NA
D gene: NA
CDR3 DNA: TGTGCCAGCAGTTTCTACGCTTTAAGGAGCTCCTACGAGCAGTACTTC
CDR3 protein: CASSFYALRSSYEQYF

V gene: TRBV20-1
J gene: TRBJ1-2
clone size: NA
D gene: TRBD1
CDR3 DNA: TGCAGTGCTAGAGATGACAGGGGAACACTCCTAACCTATGGCTACACCTTC
CDR3 protein: CSARDDRGTLLTYGYTF

V gene: TRBV14
J gene: TRBJ1-4
clone size: NA
D gene: NA
CDR3 DNA: TGTGCCAGCAGCCCCTTCCGACAGACAACTAATGAAAAACTGTTTTTT
CDR3 protein: CASSPFRQTTNEKLFF

V gene: TRBV6-1
J gene: TRBJ2-7
clone size: NA
D gene: NA
CDR3 DNA: TGTGCCACCTATCGGGCCTCCTACGAGCAGTACTTC
CDR3 protein: CATYRASYEQYF

V gene: TRBV28
J gene: TRBJ1-5
clone size: NA
D gene: NA
CDR3 DNA: TGTGCCAGCAGGGGTCCGTTGGAGCCCCAGCATTTT
CDR3 protein: CASRGPLEPQHF

V gene: TRBV29-1
J gene: TRBJ2-7
clone size: NA
D gene: TRBD2
CDR3 DNA: TGCAGCGTTGTAGCGGGAGGGCCGGGTGGGAAGCAGTACTTC
CDR3 protein: CSVVAGGPGGKQYF

V gene: TRBV7-9
J gene: TRBJ2-2
clone size: NA
D gene: NA
CDR3 DNA: TGTGCCAGCAGCTTACGCAGGGCGAACACCGGGGAGCTGTTTTTT
CDR3 protein: CASSLRRANTGELFF

V gene: TRBV20-1
J gene: TRBJ2-7
clone size: NA
D gene: TRBD2
CDR3 DNA: TGCAGTGCGCGCCACGGGAGGGGCTCCTACGAGCAGTACTTC
CDR3 protein: CSARHGRGSYEQYF